This TCR beta chain stems from a study of metastatic and nonmetastatic thyroid tumors (TCRdb year 2020). Study-level background: The researchers compared repertoires between peripheral blood samples and tumor or nodule tissue samples from patients with malignant or benign thyroid disease. Study-level results and caveats: In both blood and tumor samples, malignant tumors were reported to have significantly higher TCR beta diversity than benign nodules.

No treatment had been received by any patient before thyroid surgery. Using T-cell receptor beta sequencing, the researchers looked back retrospectively at clinical samples from patients, gathered between about 2012 and 2018. Receptor libraries were prepared by PCR. Sequencing was carried out with an Illumina HiSeq 4000. The TCR beta-chain CDR3 region of each patient was profiled by high-throughput sequencing. On the authors' methods: CDR3 differences across clinicopathological groups were used to build a classifier for discriminating distant-metastatic papillary thyroid cancer patients. The Shannon index was used to assess repertoire diversity, and the Morisita-Horn index was used to assess tumor-blood repertoire similarity. The public reads were run again by TCRdb, first through fastp at Q25 and then through MiXCR, and only productive beta chains were kept. It is TCRdb's table, rather than the study itself, that gives the V and J calls and clone size. The sample profile shows about 38,000 clones; roughly 25% of them were found once. The ten largest clones represent roughly 8.8% of the sample.

This clone was found many times. The antigen it recognizes is unknown. No quality values exist for individual bases; no much larger clone is one base distant. This TCR came from a female donor with papillary thyroid cancer or a benign thyroid nodule (not recorded which). Some clones in this sample may be carry-over from other donors' samples. Sequences were obtained from blood.

The nucleotide sequence reads as follows: TGTGCCAGCATTGCGGGGGGAGCTGGGCCCCAGCATTTT. This sequence encodes CASIAGGAGPQHF. Recombination linked TRBV9 to TRBJ1-5, with a weak D call of TRBD1 (5 bases match). CDR3 length: 13 amino acids, cysteine to phenylalanine. Solely the CDR3 DNA is kept, with 39 bases framed from the first base. Trimming removed 6 bases from V and 9 bases from J, leaving 16 bases between the germline ends. The germline V gene gives CDR1 as SGDLS and CDR2 as YYNGEE.